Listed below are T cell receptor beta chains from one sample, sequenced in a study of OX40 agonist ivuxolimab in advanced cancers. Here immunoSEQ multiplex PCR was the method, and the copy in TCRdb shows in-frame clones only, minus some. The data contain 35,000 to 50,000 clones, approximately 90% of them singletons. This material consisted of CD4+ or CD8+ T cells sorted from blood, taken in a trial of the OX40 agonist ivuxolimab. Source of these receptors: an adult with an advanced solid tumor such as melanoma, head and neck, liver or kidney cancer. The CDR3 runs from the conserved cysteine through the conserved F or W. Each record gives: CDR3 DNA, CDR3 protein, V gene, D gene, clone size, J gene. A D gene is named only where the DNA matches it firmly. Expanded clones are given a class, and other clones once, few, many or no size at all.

cdr3_nt: TGTGCCAGCAGCTTAGGCTCGCCCGTCAACTATGGCTACACCTTC; cdr3_aa: CASSLGSPVNYGYTF; v_call: TRBV7-9; d_call: .; clone_size: .; j_call: TRBJ1-2
cdr3_nt: TGCGCCAGCAGCGACCGGGGGCTAGCGGGTGAGACCCAGTACTTC; cdr3_aa: CASSDRGLAGETQYF; v_call: TRBV5-1; d_call: TRBD2; clone_size: .; j_call: TRBJ2-5
cdr3_nt: TGTGCCAGCAGCCCCGGAAGGCCAGATACGCAGTATTTT; cdr3_aa: CASSPGRPDTQYF; v_call: TRBV11-2; d_call: .; clone_size: .; j_call: TRBJ2-3
cdr3_nt: TGTGCCAGCAGTTTAGACAGTCTAGCGGCCCTCGAGCAGTACTTC; cdr3_aa: CASSLDSLAALEQYF; v_call: TRBV28; d_call: TRBD2; clone_size: .; j_call: TRBJ2-7
cdr3_nt: TGTGCCAGCAGTTTGGGGGTTGTAGGCAATCAGCCCCAGCATTTT; cdr3_aa: CASSLGVVGNQPQHF; v_call: TRBV27; d_call: .; clone_size: .; j_call: TRBJ1-5
cdr3_nt: TGTGCCAGCAGCTTGGGGCTAGCGGAAGCGCGGGAGCAGTACTTC; cdr3_aa: CASSLGLAEAREQYF; v_call: TRBV9; d_call: TRBD2; clone_size: .; j_call: TRBJ2-7
cdr3_nt: TGCGCCAGCAGCCACGTTCGAACAGGGGGCCCCGGAAGCTACACCTTC; cdr3_aa: CASSHVRTGGPGSYTF; v_call: TRBV4-1; d_call: TRBD1; clone_size: .; j_call: TRBJ1-2
cdr3_nt: TGTGCCAGCTCCTTACGGGGGCCCTCGTTTTACGAGCAGTACTTC; cdr3_aa: CASSLRGPSFYEQYF; v_call: TRBV27; d_call: .; clone_size: .; j_call: TRBJ2-7
cdr3_nt: TGTGCCAGCAGCGAACGATCCATGAATCAGCCCCAGCATTTT; cdr3_aa: CASSERSMNQPQHF; v_call: TRBV27; d_call: .; clone_size: .; j_call: TRBJ1-5
cdr3_nt: TGCGCCAGCAGCCGAAGTGGGGACAGGGTCCATGAGCAGTTCTTC; cdr3_aa: CASSRSGDRVHEQFF; v_call: TRBV4-1; d_call: TRBD1; clone_size: .; j_call: TRBJ2-1
cdr3_nt: TGTGCCAGCAGTCAGAGGGGGGATGAACACTCTGAAGCTTTCTTT; cdr3_aa: CASSQRGDEHSEAFF; v_call: TRBV11-1; d_call: .; clone_size: .; j_call: TRBJ1-1
cdr3_nt: TGTGCCAGCAGTTTATTGGGGCAGGGGGCGGCAGCTTTCTTT; cdr3_aa: CASSLLGQGAAAFF; v_call: TRBV27; d_call: TRBD1; clone_size: .; j_call: TRBJ1-1
cdr3_nt: TGCGCCAGCAGCCCCCGGGGGACAGAAGGTAGAAACACCATATATTTT; cdr3_aa: CASSPRGTEGRNTIYF; v_call: TRBV5-1; d_call: TRBD1; clone_size: .; j_call: TRBJ1-3
cdr3_nt: TGTGCCAGCAGGCCAACAGGTAATCAGCCCCAGCATTTT; cdr3_aa: CASRPTGNQPQHF; v_call: TRBV2; d_call: .; clone_size: once; j_call: TRBJ1-5
cdr3_nt: TGTGCCAGCAGCTTAAGCGTCGGGTATTCCTACGAGCAGTACTTC; cdr3_aa: CASSLSVGYSYEQYF; v_call: TRBV11-2; d_call: .; clone_size: .; j_call: TRBJ2-7
cdr3_nt: TGTGCCAGCTCTCTAGGCGGGGGGGCGTCAGATACGCAGTATTTT; cdr3_aa: CASSLGGGASDTQYF; v_call: TRBV6-1; d_call: TRBD2; clone_size: .; j_call: TRBJ2-3
cdr3_nt: TGCGCCAGCAGCTTTGGCTACGAGCAGTACTTC; cdr3_aa: CASSFGYEQYF; v_call: TRBV5-1; d_call: .; clone_size: .; j_call: TRBJ2-7
cdr3_nt: TGCGCCAGCAGCCCCCGACAGCGGGACGCAGATACGCAGTATTTT; cdr3_aa: CASSPRQRDADTQYF; v_call: TRBV5-1; d_call: TRBD2; clone_size: .; j_call: TRBJ2-3
cdr3_nt: TGTGCCAGCAGTTACGTTGGGGGCAATCAGCCCCAGCATTTT; cdr3_aa: CASSYVGGNQPQHF; v_call: TRBV6-5; d_call: .; clone_size: .; j_call: TRBJ1-5
cdr3_nt: TGTGCCAGCAGTTTAAATCAACTGAGGACAGGGGATGGCTACACCTTC; cdr3_aa: CASSLNQLRTGDGYTF; v_call: TRBV27; d_call: TRBD1; clone_size: .; j_call: TRBJ1-2
cdr3_nt: TGTGCCAGCAGCTCCGAGGACGGGTCCAATGAGCAGTTCTTC; cdr3_aa: CASSSEDGSNEQFF; v_call: TRBV11-2; d_call: .; clone_size: .; j_call: TRBJ2-1
cdr3_nt: TGTGCCAGCACCCCAGAGAGATTCGCTGAAGCTTTCTTT; cdr3_aa: CASTPERFAEAFF; v_call: TRBV6-5; d_call: .; clone_size: .; j_call: TRBJ1-1
cdr3_nt: TGTGCCAGCAGCCGCGGGAGCGGGAGCTCCTACAATGAGCAGTTCTTC; cdr3_aa: CASSRGSGSSYNEQFF; v_call: TRBV7-6; d_call: TRBD2; clone_size: once; j_call: TRBJ2-1
cdr3_nt: TGTGCCAGCAGCTCGCCGGGACACCGCCTACAAGAGACCCAGTACTTC; cdr3_aa: CASSSPGHRLQETQYF; v_call: TRBV7-2; d_call: .; clone_size: few; j_call: TRBJ2-5
cdr3_nt: TGCAGCGTTCCGGACACCAAAGAGACCCAGTACTTC; cdr3_aa: CSVPDTKETQYF; v_call: TRBV29-1; d_call: .; clone_size: .; j_call: TRBJ2-5
cdr3_nt: TGTGCCAGCAGCTTACGGGTGGGCGAGCAGTACTTC; cdr3_aa: CASSLRVGEQYF; v_call: TRBV7-8; d_call: .; clone_size: .; j_call: TRBJ2-7
cdr3_nt: TGCGCCAGCAGCTTGGCCGGCAGGGAGGCGCATGGCTACACCTTC; cdr3_aa: CASSLAGREAHGYTF; v_call: TRBV5-1; d_call: .; clone_size: .; j_call: TRBJ1-2
cdr3_nt: TGTGCCAGTAGTACTGGACTAGCGGGAGCGGGGTTCGGTTACAATGAGCAGTTCTTC; cdr3_aa: CASSTGLAGAGFGYNEQFF; v_call: TRBV19; d_call: TRBD2; clone_size: .; j_call: TRBJ2-1